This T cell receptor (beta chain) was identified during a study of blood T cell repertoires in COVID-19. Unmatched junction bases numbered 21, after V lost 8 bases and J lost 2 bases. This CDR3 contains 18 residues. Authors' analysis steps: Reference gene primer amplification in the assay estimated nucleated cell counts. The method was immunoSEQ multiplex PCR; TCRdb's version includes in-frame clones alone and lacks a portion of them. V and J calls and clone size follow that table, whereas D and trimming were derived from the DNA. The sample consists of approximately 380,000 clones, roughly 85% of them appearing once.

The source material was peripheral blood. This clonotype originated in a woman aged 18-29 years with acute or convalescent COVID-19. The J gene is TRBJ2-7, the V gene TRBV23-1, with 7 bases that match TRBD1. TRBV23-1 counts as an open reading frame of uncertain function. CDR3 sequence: CASFPPCLGTASTYEQYF. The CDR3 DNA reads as TGCGCCAGCTTCCCCCCCTGCCTGGGGACAGCGTCTACCTACGAGCAGTACTTC.